Following are 25 T cell receptor beta chains from one sample sequenced in a study of blood T cell repertoires in COVID-19. The table came from immunoSEQ multiplex PCR; TCRdb's copy has only in-frame clones and leaves some out. The sample carries tens of thousands of clones, roughly 90% recorded once. Sequencing was done on a sample of peripheral blood. The receptor source for this set is a man aged 50 to 59 with COVID-19, enrolled during active disease.

The DNA for the CDR3 is TGTGCCAGTAGTATCTCCTCCGACAGCACTGAAGCTTTCTTT. Its protein is CASSISSDSTEAFF. The chain is built from TRBV19 and TRBJ1-1; D possibly corresponds to TRBD1 (5 bases). Trimming took off 3 bases at V and 4 bases at J, with 12 bases between the two ends. The V gene's germline CDR1 is LNHDA and CDR2 SQIVND (reference sequence). The CDR3 runs to 14 residues. The variable domain in full, completed from reference TRBV19 and TRBJ1-1, reads DGGITQSPKYLFRKEGQNVTLSCEQNLNHDAMYWYRQDPGQGLRLIYYSQIVNDFQKGDIAEGYSVSREKKESFPLTVTSAQKNPTAFYLCASSISSDSTEAFFGQGTRLTVV.

J is TRBJ2-7 and V is TRBV5-1; 9 bases map to TRBD1. Germline CDR1 reads SGHRS; CDR2 reads YFSETQ. The ends lost 4 bases at V and 0 bases at J; junction bases unmatched: 8. This CDR3 has 16 residues. CDR3 DNA: TGCGCCAGCAGCCACGGACAGGGGAAGAGCTCCTACGAGCAGTACTTC. Protein: CASSHGQGKSSYEQYF.

This sequence joins TRBV6-5 and TRBJ1-2, with 8 bases aligning to TRBD1. CDR3 size: 14 residues. Germline V gives CDR1 MNHEY, CDR2 SVGAGI. V lost 2 bases to trimming and J lost 4 bases; unmatched junction nucleotides: 3. The CDR3 DNA sequence: TGTGCCAGCAGTTACCACGGACAGGGCTATGGCTACACCTTC. It codes for CASSYHGQGYGYTF.

This chain connects TRBV29-1 to TRBJ1-2; D gene unclear. Germline V gene data show CDR1 as SQVTM and CDR2 as ANQGSEA. This CDR3 is 15 amino acids long. V was shortened by 2 bases and J by 4 bases, with 17 bases between the two germline ends. DNA for the CDR3: TGCAGCGTTGAACCCGGGTCCCAAGGCGGCTATGGCTACACCTTC. Translation gives CSVEPGSQGGYGYTF.

CDR3 in amino acids: CATGTGATGELFF. The CDR3 coding sequence is TGTGCCACCGGGACAGGAGCCACCGGGGAGCTGTTTTTT. V is TRBV10-3 and J is TRBJ2-2, with 8 positions matching TRBD1. CDR3 length: 13 amino acids. Germline CDR1 is ENHRY and CDR2 is SYGVKD. Trimming took 10 bases from V and 4 from J; bases not matched to a gene: 5.

The gene calls are TRBV6-2 or TRBV6-3 and TRBJ1-5, with D unresolved. From germline, CDR1 is MNHEY and CDR2 SVGEGT. V lost 0 bases, J lost 2 bases, and 14 bases lay in between. The CDR3 is made up of 17 amino acids. The CDR3 sequence is CASSYSMSGEGNQPQHF. In DNA form, the CDR3 reads TGTGCCAGCAGTTACTCGATGAGTGGGGAGGGCAATCAGCCCCAGCATTTT.

The rearrangement joins TRBV3-1 (or the pseudogene TRBV3-2) to TRBJ2-2; D possibly corresponds to TRBD2 (6 bases). Germline CDR1 reads LGHDT; CDR2 reads YNNKEL (reference sequence). V lost 0 bases to trimming and J lost 4 bases, with 9 bases between them. This CDR3 is built from 15 residues. CDR3 sequence reads: CASSQDWRGTGELFF. Written as DNA, the CDR3 is TGTGCCAGCAGCCAAGATTGGCGGGGCACCGGGGAGCTGTTTTTT.

V is TRBV7-2 and J is TRBJ2-5, with TRBD2 identical over 10 bases. Germline V gives CDR1 SGHTA, CDR2 FQGNSA. Trimming took 3 bases from V and 4 from J; bases not matched to a gene: 5. This CDR3 has 15 amino acids. CDR3 DNA: TGTGCCAGCAGCTTCCAGCGGGGGGGCCGAGAGACCCAGTACTTC. Translating it yields CASSFQRGGRETQYF. The full variable domain, rest sourced from reference TRBV7-2 and TRBJ2-5, is GAGVSQSPSNKVTEKGKDVELRCDPISGHTALYWYRQSLGQGLEFLIYFQGNSAPDKSGLPSDRFSAERTGGSVSTLTIQRTQQEDSAVYLCASSFQRGGRETQYFGPGTRLLVL.

The chain has TRBV7-9 and TRBJ1-2, with 7 bases lining up with TRBD1. The CDR3 is 15 residues long. Germline CDR1 is SEHNR and CDR2 is FQNEAQ (reference sequence). Unmatched junction bases numbered 10, after V lost 7 bases and J lost 2 bases. The CDR3, as DNA: TGTGCCAGCACCCTACCCACAGGGGTAAACTATGGCTACACCTTC. It is translated as CASTLPTGVNYGYTF. The complete variable domain, with remaining parts taken from reference TRBV7-9 and TRBJ1-2, reads DTGVSQNPRHKITKRGQNVTFRCDPISEHNRLYWYRQTLGQGPEFLTYFQNEAQLEKSRLLSDRFSAERPKGSFSTLEIQRTEQGDSAMYLCASTLPTGVNYGYTFGSGTRLTVV.

A single count supports this clone. The genes are TRBV5-4 and TRBJ1-4, with no clear D. The V and J ends lost 3 bases and 8 bases respectively, with 17 bases between them. This CDR3 is 15 amino acids long. Germline values: CDR1 SGHNT, CDR2 YYREEE (reference sequence). The CDR3 loop is CASSSSGFSDEKLFF. The CDR3 DNA reads TGTGCCAGCAGCTCGAGCGGGTTTAGCGACGAAAAACTGTTTTTT.

This chain joins TRBV7-3 and TRBJ1-1; no clear D. This CDR3 has 18 amino acids. Trimming took 6 bases from V and 0 from J, leaving 23 bases between them. Germline values: CDR1 SGHTA, CDR2 FQGTGA. The CDR3 region has the DNA TGTGCCAGCAGTTCCAACCCGGGTCTCCCCGGCATGAACACTGAAGCTTTCTTT. This codes for CASSSNPGLPGMNTEAFF.

V usage is TRBV5-1 and J usage is TRBJ1-1, with 10 bases identical to TRBD1. V shed 4 bases, J shed 5 bases, and the junction held 5 bases outside the gene matches. The CDR3 is 14 residues long. Germline CDR1 SGHRS, CDR2 YFSETQ. CDR3 amino acids: CASSLGQGGTEAFF. DNA of the CDR3: TGCGCCAGCAGCCTCGGACAGGGGGGTACTGAAGCTTTCTTT.

The chain recombines TRBV30 with TRBJ1-4, with a possible D match to TRBD1 (6 bases). The CDR3 is 17 amino acids. V was pared by 5 bases and J by 5 bases, with 24 bases between. Germline-derived CDR1 and CDR2 are GTSNPN and SVGIG (reference sequence). CDR3 residues: CAWSTGSRGTLNEKLFF. The DNA for the CDR3 is TGTGCCTGGTCCACAGGGTCCCGGGGTACCTTAAATGAAAAACTGTTTTTT.

The chain links TRBV9 to TRBJ1-1; 8 bases fit TRBD1. The CDR3 has 15 residues. V trimming: 0 bases; J trimming: 1 base; junction bases outside the gene matches: 2. Germline-derived CDR1 and CDR2 are SGDLS and YYNGEE. The CDR3 bases are TGTGCCAGCAGCGTAGAAACAGGGGGGAACACTGAAGCTTTCTTT. Encoded protein: CASSVETGGNTEAFF.

This CDR3 reads CASSVTFTQYF. CDR3 in DNA: TGTGCCAGCAGCGTGACATTCACGCAGTATTTT. The rearrangement uses TRBV6-5 and TRBJ2-3; D not resolved. Deletions cut 6 bases from V and 9 bases from J, with 10 bases between. Germline V lookup: CDR1 MNHEY, CDR2 SVGAGI. The CDR3 has 11 amino acids.

The gene calls are TRBV5-5 and TRBJ1-3, with a weak D call TRBD1 (6 bases). The CDR3 extends over 16 amino acids. In germline, CDR1 is SGHKS, CDR2 YYEKEE (reference sequence). V lost 4 bases and J 0 bases, leaving 14 bases between the germline ends. CDR3 in amino acids: CASSKTTGRSGNTIYF. The CDR3 coding sequence is TGTGCCAGCAGCAAGACGACAGGCCGCTCTGGAAACACCATATATTTT.

The rearrangement links TRBV2 to TRBJ1-4; D gene ambiguous. The V end was cut by 4 bases, the J end by 6 bases, with 12 bases between. Germline assignment: CDR1 SNHLY and CDR2 FYNNEI. This CDR3 contains 14 residues. Here the CDR3 reads CASSVEARHEKLFF. The CDR3 bases are TGTGCCAGCAGTGTCGAGGCACGCCATGAAAAACTGTTTTTT.

This rearrangement joins TRBV27 to TRBJ1-5; D not resolved. The CDR3 is made up of 14 amino acids. Trimming took 5 bases from V and 4 from J, leaving 12 bases between them. CDR1 is MNHEY and CDR2 is SMNVEV in the germline V gene (reference sequence). CDR3 bases: TGTGCCAGCAGTCCCGGCCCTAGAAATCAGCCCCAGCATTTT. This gives the protein CASSPGPRNQPQHF.

The table lists this clone with a count of one. The chain has TRBV28 and TRBJ2-1, with TRBD2 identical over 13 bases. CDR3 size: 18 residues. The V and J ends lost 3 bases and 5 bases, in that order; junction bases with no gene match: 10. The germline CDR1 and CDR2 sequences are MDHEN and SYDVKM. The CDR3 region has the DNA TGTGCCAGCAGTTTGGGACTAGCGGGGCCTTACAAACACAATGAGCAGTTCTTC. Encoded protein: CASSLGLAGPYKHNEQFF.

This clone has a single count. V is TRBV11-2 and J is TRBJ1-2, with a weak D call TRBD1 (6 bases). V was cut by 3 bases and J by 3 bases, with 8 bases left in between. Germline values: CDR1 SGHAT, CDR2 FQNNGV. The CDR3 has 13 residues. The CDR3 DNA sequence: TGTGCCAGCAGCTTGGACAGTTACTATGGCTACACCTTC. This translates into CASSLDSYYGYTF. Supplemented by reference TRBV11-2 and TRBJ1-2, the full variable domain reads EAGVAQSPRYKIIEKRQSVAFWCNPISGHATLYWYQQILGQGPKLLIQFQNNGVVDDSQLPKDRFSAERLKGVDSTLKIQPAKLEDSAVYLCASSLDSYYGYTFGSGTRLTVV.

This chain connects TRBV27 to TRBJ2-2, with TRBD1 matching over 9 bases. The CDR3 extends over 16 amino acids. The V and J ends lost 6 bases and 3 bases, in that order; junction bases with no gene match: 8. From germline, CDR1 is MNHEY and CDR2 SMNVEV (reference sequence). The CDR3 bases are TGTGCCAGCAGCTTTACAGGGGGCCTAGACACCGGGGAGCTGTTTTTT. Translation: CASSFTGGLDTGELFF.

The rearrangement joins TRBV7-3 to TRBJ2-1, with D maybe TRBD1 (5 bases). Germline V CDR1 and CDR2: SGHTA, FQGTGA. This CDR3 comprises 15 residues. The V end was cut by 2 bases, the J end by 0 bases, with 8 bases between. The CDR3 is CASSLWQGSYNEQFF. CDR3 bases: TGTGCCAGCAGCTTATGGCAGGGCTCCTACAATGAGCAGTTCTTC.

This clone showed up just once. The V and J genes are TRBV3-1 (or the pseudogene TRBV3-2) and TRBJ1-1; D call uncertain. Trimming pared 5 bases from V and 1 base from J, leaving 8 bases between. The CDR3 spans 13 residues. Germline lookup yields CDR1 LGHDT and CDR2 YNNKEL (reference sequence). This CDR3 is CASSRRGNTEAFF. For the CDR3, the DNA is TGTGCCAGCAGCAGACGGGGGAACACTGAAGCTTTCTTT.

The V call is TRBV29-1, the J call TRBJ2-1; perhaps TRBD1 as D (7 bases). The V gene lost 7 bases and the J gene lost 12 bases, with 25 bases spanning the gap. The CDR3 runs to 14 residues. Germline lookup yields CDR1 SQVTM and CDR2 ANQGSEA. The CDR3 DNA follows: TGCAGCGCCCTGACAGGGAGGAGTACAATTGGGCAGTTCTTC. It codes for CSALTGRSTIGQFF.

Notes on this clone: The junction shows a germline mismatch at one end, possibly a read error. This chain links TRBV6-6 with TRBJ2-1; TRBD2 aligns across 9 bases. The CDR3 contains 14 residues. Per the germline V gene, CDR1 is MNHNY and CDR2 is SVGAGI (reference sequence). CDR3 nucleotide sequence: TGTGCCAGCAACAGAGATAGCGGGGGCTATGAACAGTTCTTC. This translates into CASNRDSGGYEQFF.